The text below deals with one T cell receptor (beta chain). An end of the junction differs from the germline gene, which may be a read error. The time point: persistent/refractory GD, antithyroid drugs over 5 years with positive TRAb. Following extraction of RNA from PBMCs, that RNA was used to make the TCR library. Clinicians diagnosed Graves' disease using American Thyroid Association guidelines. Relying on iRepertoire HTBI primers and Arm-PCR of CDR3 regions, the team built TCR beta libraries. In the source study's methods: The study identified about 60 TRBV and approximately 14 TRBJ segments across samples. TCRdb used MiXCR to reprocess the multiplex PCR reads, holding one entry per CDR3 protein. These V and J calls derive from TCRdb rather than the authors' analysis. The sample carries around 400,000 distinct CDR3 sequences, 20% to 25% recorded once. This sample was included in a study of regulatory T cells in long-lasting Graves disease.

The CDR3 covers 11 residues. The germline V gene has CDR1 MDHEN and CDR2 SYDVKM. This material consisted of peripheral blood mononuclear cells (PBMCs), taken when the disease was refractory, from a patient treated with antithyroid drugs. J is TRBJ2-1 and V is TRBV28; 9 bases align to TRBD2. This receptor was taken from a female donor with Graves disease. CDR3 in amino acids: CASRLAGEEFF. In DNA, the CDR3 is TGTGCCAGCAGACTAGCGGGTGAGGAGTTCTTC.